A single sample gave rise to the 30 T cell receptor beta chains below, sequenced in a study of T cells in Graves' hyperthyroidism and ophthalmopathy. TCR beta CDR3 regions were amplified from RNA. The HTBI primer set served for first-round RT-PCR of the TCR CDR3. One entry per CDR3 protein results from TCRdb running MiXCR on the multiplex PCR reads. Of 700,000 or so distinct CDR3 sequences listed, around 15% are singletons. The sample comprised blood. The receptor set was obtained from a woman aged 45-65 years with Graves' ophthalmopathy.

This chain joins TRBV11-3 and TRBJ2-2, with 7 bases aligning to TRBD1. CDR1 is SGHNT, CDR2 YENEEA, per germline. V gave up 5 bases and J gave up 11 bases; unmatched junction bases: 8. This CDR3 comprises 13 residues. In DNA, the CDR3 is TGTGCCAGCAGCCCATACACAGGGGTTGAGCTGTTTTTT. Translating it yields CASSPYTGVELFF.

This clonotype has a count of ten or more. The chain couples TRBV2 to TRBJ1-4, with D unclear. Germline CDR1 and CDR2: SNHLY and FYNNEI. This CDR3 comprises 14 residues. Trimming cost V 3 bases and J 10 bases, with 15 bases left between them. The CDR3 DNA sequence: TGTGCCAGCAGTGACGACATTAACTGGGGAAAACTGTTTTTT. It is translated as CASSDDINWGKLFF. Supplemented by reference TRBV2 and TRBJ1-4, the full variable domain reads EPEVTQTPSHQVTQMGQEVILRCVPISNHLYFYWYRQILGQKVEFLVSFYNNEISEKSEIFDDQFSVERPDGSNFTLKIRSTKLEDSAMYFCASSDDINWGKLFFGSGTQLSVL.

This clonotype was seen ten or more times. V gene TRBV12-3 or TRBV12-4 combines with J gene TRBJ2-1; 7 positions match TRBD2. This CDR3 has 13 amino acids. J was trimmed by 6 bases and V by 8 bases; bases with no gene match: 7. As DNA, the CDR3 is TGTGCCAGCCTGCGGGAGTCAATCAATGAGCAGTTCTTC. Protein sequence: CASLRESINEQFF.

As regards this clonotype: A much larger clone is a single base away; this may be a read error. V usage is TRBV20-1 and J usage is TRBJ2-7; D call uncertain. The CDR3 totals 14 residues. Germline-derived CDR1 and CDR2 are DFQATT and SNEGSKA (reference sequence). The ends were cut back, 1 base at V and 5 bases at J, with 15 bases in the middle. CDR3 sequence: CSARGGPPSHEQYF. The DNA for the CDR3 is TGCAGTGCTAGAGGCGGACCTCCATCCCACGAGCAGTACTTC.

V gene TRBV19 combines with J gene TRBJ2-2; D not certain. V was cut by 0 bases and J by 5 bases, with 7 bases left in between. This CDR3 spans 14 amino acids. Looked up from germline, CDR1 is LNHDA and CDR2 is SQIVND (reference sequence). CDR3: CASSIDPVTGELFF. The CDR3 DNA is TGTGCCAGTAGTATAGATCCGGTGACCGGGGAGCTGTTTTTT.

This clonotype showed up many times. This chain connects TRBV2 to TRBJ1-1; no firm D call. Germline V lookup: CDR1 SNHLY, CDR2 FYNNEI. V lost 6 bases to trimming and J lost 0 bases, with 8 bases between them. CDR3 length equals 13 residues. Here the CDR3 DNA reads TGTGCCAGCAGGGAGAACTTGAACACTGAAGCTTTCTTT. As protein: CASRENLNTEAFF. The full variable domain, rest sourced from reference TRBV2 and TRBJ1-1, is EPEVTQTPSHQVTQMGQEVILRCVPISNHLYFYWYRQILGQKVEFLVSFYNNEISEKSEIFDDQFSVERPDGSNFTLKIRSTKLEDSAMYFCASRENLNTEAFFGQGTRLTVV.

Only a few counts were recorded for this clonotype. V is TRBV6-1 and J is TRBJ2-1; 13 nucleotides match TRBD2. The germline V gene encodes CDR1 MNHNS and CDR2 SASEGT. The CDR3 is made up of 16 amino acids. The V segment lost 6 bases and the J segment 3 bases; nucleotides outside the gene matches: 5. The CDR3 region has the DNA TGTGCCAGCAGAAGGACTAGCGGGAGTCTCTACAATGAGCAGTTCTTC. It is translated as CASRRTSGSLYNEQFF.

This clonotype was counted a few times. This chain uses TRBV14 with TRBJ2-1; perhaps TRBD1 as D (6 bases). Trimming removed 4 bases from V and 10 bases from J, with 14 bases in between. Germline V gene data show CDR1 as SGHDN and CDR2 as FVKESK. This CDR3 contains 13 residues. In DNA form, the CDR3 reads TGTGCCAGCAGCCGTACAGGGCCCATAGAGCAGTTCTTC. The encoded protein is CASSRTGPIEQFF.

This clonotype has at least ten counts. CDR3 sequence reads: CATSETGGTDTQYF. The CDR3, as DNA: TGTGCCACCAGTGAGACAGGGGGCACAGATACGCAGTATTTT. This rearrangement joins TRBV24-1 to TRBJ2-3, with 8 bases identical to TRBD1. The CDR3 consists of 14 residues. The V gene's germline CDR1 is KGHDR and CDR2 SFDVKD. The V gene end was trimmed by 4 bases and the J gene end by 1 base; junction bases not matched to a gene: 0.

This clonotype was seen at least ten times. The chain recombines TRBV29-1 with TRBJ2-1, with D possibly TRBD2 on 6 matching bases. Germline V gene lookup returns CDR1 SQVTM and CDR2 ANQGSEA. The germline V and J ends were trimmed by 4 bases and 9 bases, with 19 bases remaining between them. CDR3 length equals 14 residues. CDR3 nucleotide sequence: TGCAGCGTTGCGCCGGGACTCCCCCGGAGTGAGCAGTTCTTC. Amino acids: CSVAPGLPRSEQFF.

This clonotype was recorded at least ten times. The V call is TRBV7-9, the J call TRBJ2-7; perhaps TRBD2 as D (5 bases). V lost 5 bases, J lost 1 base, and 12 bases lay in between. The length of the CDR3 is 14 residues. Germline loops: CDR1 SEHNR, CDR2 FQNEAQ (reference sequence). The CDR3 bases are TGTGCCAGCAGCGCTCAACTAGGATCCTACGAGCAGTACTTC. Translated: CASSAQLGSYEQYF.

The V call is TRBV18, the J call TRBJ2-7; 10 positions agree with TRBD1. After removal of 0 bases from V and 6 bases from J, the junction contained 5 bases not matched to a gene. This CDR3 has 15 residues. Per the germline V gene, CDR1 is KGHSH and CDR2 is LQKENI. In DNA, the CDR3 is TGTGCCAGCTCACCACCCGGGACAGGGGCCGGCGAGCAGTACTTC. Translated: CASSPPGTGAGEQYF.

In this sample, this clonotype turned up a few times. The V and J genes are TRBV7-9 and TRBJ2-1; 7 bases match TRBD1. Germline V CDR1 and CDR2: SEHNR, FQNEAQ (reference sequence). The length of the CDR3 is 15 residues. The junction had 3 bases not matched to a gene; V was cut back by 3 bases and J by 1 base. This CDR3 is CASSFQDRSYNEQFF. The CDR3 bases are TGTGCCAGCAGCTTCCAGGACAGGTCCTACAATGAGCAGTTCTTC.

This clonotype showed up many times. This chain joins TRBV7-3 and TRBJ2-1; TRBD2 matches 11 bases. CDR3 size: 15 residues. Germline V CDR1 and CDR2: SGHTA, FQGTGA. The V segment lost 6 bases and the J segment 5 bases; nucleotides outside the gene matches: 6. CDR3 coding DNA: TGTGCCAGCAGAGAAGGACTAGCGGGCAACAATGAGCAGTTCTTC. Its protein product is CASREGLAGNNEQFF.

This clonotype was seen ten or more times. This chain links TRBV7-9 with TRBJ1-2; D not resolved. This CDR3 has 14 amino acids. Germline V gene data show CDR1 as SEHNR and CDR2 as FQNEAQ (reference sequence). Trimming pared 3 bases from V and 4 bases from J, leaving 12 bases between. CDR3 nucleotides: TGTGCCAGCAGCTTTTCTAGGGCGAGCTATGGCTACACCTTC. Amino acids: CASSFSRASYGYTF.

This clonotype was found a few times. The chain recombines TRBV29-1 with TRBJ2-5; D possibly corresponds to TRBD2 (6 bases). Trimming removed 3 bases from V and 5 bases from J, with 13 bases in between. The CDR3 is 13 amino acids. CDR1 SQVTM and CDR2 ANQGSEA come from the germline V gene. The CDR3 DNA reads TGCAGCGTTGACCAGACTAGTTGGGAGACCCAGTACTTC. Protein sequence: CSVDQTSWETQYF.

This clonotype was found many times. The chain couples TRBV28 to TRBJ1-1; tentative D call: TRBD1 (5 bases). Trimming cost V 7 bases and J 4 bases, with 10 bases left between them. This CDR3 spans 12 amino acids. Per germline, CDR1 MDHEN and CDR2 SYDVKM. The CDR3 bases are TGTGCCAGCACCCTAAGGGGCACTGAAGCTTTCTTT. Translated: CASTLRGTEAFF.

This clonotype was picked up many times. The chain has TRBV20-1 and TRBJ2-5; TRBD2 is a possible D gene (5 bases). CDR1 DFQATT and CDR2 SNEGSKA come from the germline V gene (reference sequence). This CDR3 has 12 amino acids. V lost 6 bases and J lost 4, with 12 bases in between. The CDR3 here is CSARPGGETQYF. For the CDR3, the DNA is TGCAGTGCCAGACCCGGAGGAGAGACCCAGTACTTC.

Worth noting for this clonotype: Germline is not matched at one junction end, which may reflect a read error. The chain joins TRBV27 to TRBJ2-3; TRBD1 matches at 7 bases. CDR3 length: 15 amino acids. The V gene's germline CDR1 is MNHEY and CDR2 SMNVEV (reference sequence). CDR3 DNA sequence: TGTGCCAGCAGTCCCCGGGACAGAAGCACAGATGCGCAGTATTTT. Translated, it gives CASSPRDRSTDAQYF.

This clonotype was counted many times. The rearrangement joins TRBV5-4 to TRBJ2-5, with 11 positions matching TRBD2. Germline values: CDR1 SGHNT, CDR2 YYREEE (reference sequence). There are 15 residues in the CDR3. V was clipped by 4 bases and J by 5 bases; unmatched bases: 7. The CDR3 sequence is CASSPRLAGQETQYF. In nucleotides, the CDR3 is TGTGCCAGCAGCCCAAGACTAGCGGGACAGGAGACCCAGTACTTC. Full variable domain (rest looked up from reference TRBV5-4 and TRBJ2-5): ETGVTQSPTHLIKTRGQQVTLRCSSQSGHNTVSWYQQALGQGPQFIFQYYREEENGRGNFPPRFSGLQFPNYSSELNVNALELDDSALYLCASSPRLAGQETQYFGPGTRLLVL.

This clonotype was seen repeatedly, ten times or more. V is TRBV7-2 and J is TRBJ1-2; D is perhaps TRBD1 (6 bases). Germline V gene data show CDR1 as SGHTA and CDR2 as FQGNSA. V dropped 5 bases and J dropped 7 bases, with 17 bases sitting between them. This CDR3 spans 14 amino acids. The CDR3 DNA is TGTGCCAGCAGCCGCGCCGGGGGCGAATCTGGCTACACCTTC. Its protein is CASSRAGGESGYTF.

In this sample, this clonotype turned up many times. This chain connects TRBV7-9 to TRBJ2-5; 8 positions agree with TRBD1. The CDR3 sequence is 14 residues long. From germline, CDR1 is SEHNR and CDR2 FQNEAQ (reference sequence). The junction had 7 bases not matched to a gene; V was cut back by 5 bases and J by 5 bases. CDR3 residues: CASSLTGGRETQYF. CDR3 bases: TGTGCCAGCAGCCTCACAGGGGGACGGGAGACCCAGTACTTC.

Ten or more counts support this clonotype. This may be a read error: a much more frequent sequence differs by one nucleotide. This chain connects TRBV7-9 to TRBJ2-1; TRBD2 agrees at 7 bases. Germline CDR1 is SEHNR and CDR2 is FQNEAQ (reference sequence). This CDR3 is built from 15 residues. V shed 2 bases, J shed 0 bases, and the junction held 1 base outside the gene matches. The CDR3 nucleotides are TGTGCCAGCAGCTTAAGCGGGATCTCCTACAATGAGCAGTTCTTC. It codes for CASSLSGISYNEQFF.

This clonotype occurred many times. CDR3 DNA sequence: TGTGCCAGCAGCCACCGGGACAGGGGTGGCTACGAGCAGTACTTC. Translated, it gives CASSHRDRGGYEQYF. The J gene is TRBJ2-7, the V gene TRBV7-9, with 10 bases lining up with TRBD1. The CDR3 runs to 15 residues. The germline V gene has CDR1 SEHNR and CDR2 FQNEAQ (reference sequence). The V and J ends lost 5 bases and 3 bases, in that order; junction bases with no gene match: 7.

This clonotype showed up just a few times. The chain carries TRBV18 and TRBJ2-5; 12 nucleotides align to TRBD2. Germline V lookup: CDR1 KGHSH, CDR2 LQKENI. The junction had 15 bases not matched to a gene; V was cut back by 3 bases and J by 4 bases. The CDR3 totals 19 residues. The CDR3 coding sequence is TGTGCCAGCTCACCCCTACCTAGCGGGAGGGCCGGCCCAGGAGAGACCCAGTACTTC. It encodes CASSPLPSGRAGPGETQYF.

The sample holds many counts of this clonotype. The V gene is TRBV4-1, the J gene TRBJ2-1; TRBD1 matches at 12 bases. The CDR3 totals 15 residues. In germline, CDR1 is MGHRA, CDR2 YSYEKL. The junction had 4 bases not matched to a gene; V was cut back by 2 bases and J by 8 bases. The CDR3 coding sequence is TGCGCCAGCAGCCAACCGGGACAGGGGGCCTATGAGCAGTTCTTC. Its protein product is CASSQPGQGAYEQFF.

A word on this clonotype: A junction end diverges from the germline sequence, so it may reflect a read error. The chain has TRBV7-3 and TRBJ2-1; D is ambiguous. Germline V CDR1 and CDR2: SGHTA, FQGTGA. The CDR3 contains 15 residues. The CDR3 here is CASSLLRTSYNQQFF. In DNA form, the CDR3 reads TGTGCCAGCAGCTTACTTCGGACGTCCTACAATCAGCAGTTCTTC.

Many counts were recorded for this clonotype. Its ends do not fully match the called genes, so a read error is possible. The chain combines TRBV7-7 with TRBJ2-2; 14 nucleotides align to TRBD2. CDR1 and CDR2 (germline): SSHAT, FNYEAQ (reference sequence). The CDR3 has 17 residues. The chain's CDR3 is CASSLGTSGRNTGELFF. The CDR3 region has the DNA TGTGCTAGCAGCTTGGGGACTAGCGGGAGAAACACCGGGGAGCTGTTTTTT.

This clonotype was counted ten times or more. CDR3 coding DNA: TGTGCCAGCTCACCCCCGGGACAGGGTCTCTACGAGCAGTACTTC. Protein sequence: CASSPPGQGLYEQYF. This chain uses TRBV18 with TRBJ2-7, with TRBD1 matching 9 bases. Trimming took 3 bases from V and 3 from J; bases not matched to a gene: 6. Germline CDR1 is KGHSH and CDR2 is LQKENI. This CDR3 comprises 15 residues.

This clonotype was counted many times. The rearrangement links TRBV7-8 to TRBJ1-5, with TRBD1 as a possible D gene (6 bases). CDR1 SGHVS and CDR2 FQNEAQ come from the germline V gene. This CDR3 has 15 residues. Trimming stripped 2 bases from V and 5 bases from J, with 13 bases between. CDR3 bases: TGTGCCAGCAGCTTAACGCAACAGGGAGATCAGCCCCAGCATTTT. Its translation is CASSLTQQGDQPQHF.